The next 8 T cell receptor beta chains were all read from a single sample in a study of cytomegalovirus exposure and HLA in healthy donors. TCRdb's copy holds only in-frame clones and misses some; the assay was immunoSEQ multiplex PCR. The sample consists of some 130,000 clones, 89% of them appearing once. Specimen: PBMCs. The receptors stem from a woman aged 18-35 years in good health and CMV-seronegative.

The chain combines TRBV11-1 with TRBJ2-4; D remains ambiguous. Germline V lookup: CDR1 SGHAT, CDR2 FQDESV (reference sequence). V lost 5 bases and J 0 bases, leaving 8 bases between the germline ends. This CDR3 contains 14 residues. DNA of the CDR3: TGTGCCAGCAGCCCAGTGCTAGCCAAAAACATTCAGTACTTC. It is translated as CASSPVLAKNIQYF.

This clone has just a few counts. The CDR3 loop is CATTGVSSYEQYF. CDR3 coding DNA: TGTGCCACCACAGGTGTTAGCTCCTACGAGCAGTACTTC. The chain joins TRBV10-3 to TRBJ2-7; a possible D gene is TRBD1 (5 bases). Germline CDR1 and CDR2: ENHRY and SYGVKD. The CDR3 totals 13 residues. Trimming cost V 10 bases and J 0 bases, with 13 bases left between them.

The gene calls are TRBV6-1 and TRBJ2-5; 7 nucleotides agree with TRBD1. The V and J ends lost 11 bases and 4 bases, in that order; junction bases with no gene match: 7. CDR3 size: 12 residues. CDR1 is MNHNS, CDR2 SASEGT, per germline. The DNA of the CDR3 is TGTGCCGGCGCACAGGGGAGAGAGACCCAGTACTTC. Translating gives CAGAQGRETQYF.

This chain joins TRBV7-2 and TRBJ1-1, with D tentatively TRBD1 (6 bases). The CDR3 runs 14 residues. V was cut by 2 bases and J by 10 bases, with 17 bases left in between. Germline values: CDR1 SGHTA, CDR2 FQGNSA. The CDR3 region has the DNA TGTGCCAGCAGCTTAAGGTATTATGGGGGCGTAGCTTTCTTT. Its protein product is CASSLRYYGGVAFF.

The genes are TRBV19 and TRBJ2-1; 8 positions match TRBD2. Germline lookup yields CDR1 LNHDA and CDR2 SQIVND (reference sequence). This CDR3 spans 15 amino acids. V gave up 5 bases and J gave up 8 bases; unmatched junction bases: 11. DNA for the CDR3: TGTGCCAGTAGTTACTCGCGGGGGGTCTGGGATGAGCAGTTCTTC. It yields the protein CASSYSRGVWDEQFF.

The chain links TRBV11-2 to TRBJ1-5, with D maybe TRBD1 (5 bases). Germline loops: CDR1 SGHAT, CDR2 FQNNGV. Trimming took off 1 base at V and 4 bases at J, with 8 bases between the two ends. The CDR3 extends over 14 amino acids. CDR3 nucleotides: TGTGCCAGCAGCTTAGGCGGGGGGAATCAGCCCCAGCATTTT. Translated: CASSLGGGNQPQHF.

The V and J genes are TRBV5-1 and TRBJ2-3, with 10 positions matching TRBD2. J was trimmed by 2 bases and V by 4 bases; bases with no gene match: 10. This CDR3 is built from 17 residues. CDR1 SGHRS and CDR2 YFSETQ come from the germline V gene. For the CDR3, the DNA is TGCGCCAGCAGCCCCACTGTAGCGGGGGGAACCACAGATACGCAGTATTTT. This sequence encodes CASSPTVAGGTTDTQYF. The whole variable domain, remainder taken from reference TRBV5-1 and TRBJ2-3, is KAGVTQTPRYLIKTRGQQVTLSCSPISGHRSVSWYQQTPGQGLQFLFEYFSETQRNKGNFPGRFSGRQFSNSRSEMNVSTLELGDSALYLCASSPTVAGGTTDTQYFGPGTRLTVL.

The V call is TRBV18, the J call TRBJ1-1; the D gene is possibly TRBD1 (5 bases). The V gene's germline CDR1 is KGHSH and CDR2 LQKENI. Trimming stripped 3 bases from V and 4 bases from J, with 18 bases between. The CDR3 totals 16 residues. CDR3 loop: CASSPAGGPRGTEAFF. CDR3 coding DNA: TGTGCCAGCTCACCGGCCGGGGGTCCCCGAGGCACTGAAGCTTTCTTT.